This T cell receptor beta chain was sequenced for a study of T cell responses to AZD1222 COVID-19 vaccine. Repertoires were generated with immunoSEQ multiplex PCR, while TCRdb's copy carries only in-frame clones and drops some. The sample contains approximately 220,000 clones, about 92% of which appear only once. Regarding the study as a whole: Donors in the cohort were predominantly white British and more often female, and clonal diversity was possibly underestimated.

A word on this clone: The antigen is not known.

This CDR3 spans 16 amino acids. Germline V gene sequence: CDR1 MNHEY, CDR2 SMNVEV (reference sequence). The V gene lost 4 bases and the J gene lost 1 base, with 14 bases spanning the gap. This chain uses TRBV27 with TRBJ1-5; D gene uncertain. This specimen was peripheral blood, taken on day 0 of MenACWY control vaccination. The receptor was isolated from an adult in good health. CDR3 loop: CASSSVIGPSNQPQHF. The CDR3 region has the DNA TGTGCCAGCAGTTCCGTGATTGGACCGAGCAATCAGCCCCAGCATTTT.